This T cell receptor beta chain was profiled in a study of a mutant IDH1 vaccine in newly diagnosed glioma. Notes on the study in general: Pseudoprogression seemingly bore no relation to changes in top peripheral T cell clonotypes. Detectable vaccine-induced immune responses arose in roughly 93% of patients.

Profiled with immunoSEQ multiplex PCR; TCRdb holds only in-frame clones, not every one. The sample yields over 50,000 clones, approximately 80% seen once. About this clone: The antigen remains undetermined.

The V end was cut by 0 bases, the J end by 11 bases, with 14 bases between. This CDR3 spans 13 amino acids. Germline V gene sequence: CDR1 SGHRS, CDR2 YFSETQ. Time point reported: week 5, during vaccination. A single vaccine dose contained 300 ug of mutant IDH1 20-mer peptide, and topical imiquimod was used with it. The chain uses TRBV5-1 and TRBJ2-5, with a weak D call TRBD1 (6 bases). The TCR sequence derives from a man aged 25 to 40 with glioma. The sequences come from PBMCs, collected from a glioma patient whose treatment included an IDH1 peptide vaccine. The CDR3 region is CASSLVSPGEQYF. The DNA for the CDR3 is TGCGCCAGCAGCTTGGTTTCGCCAGGGGAGCAGTACTTC.